Sequencing of this T cell receptor beta chain was carried out in a study of low-dose radiotherapy and immunotherapy resistance in tumors (dated by TCRdb to between 2021 and 2024). Looking at the study overall: In Cohort 1, 0.5 Gy per fraction was delivered every 2 weeks, and a total PTV dose of 6.5 Gy was prescribed. Patients were given nivolumab as a 240 mg flat dose every two weeks and ipilimumab at 1 mg/kg every six weeks, with both drugs delivered intravenously. Eight patients were included in the translational analysis: three from the first dose cohort and the first five from the second dose cohort. No randomization into treatment groups was done for the people taking part in the trial. Intravenous cyclophosphamide at 200 mg/m2 was administered every two weeks, one day ahead of each radiation and immunotherapy administration. Cohort 2 received 1 Gy per fraction every two weeks, with a total of 13 Gy over 26 weeks. Aspirin 300 mg was taken orally once daily by patients for four cycles, starting on cycle 1 day 1.

This specimen's time point label, per the study, means: before trial treatment. The donors came from RACIN, which was a single-arm phase I dose-escalation trial that paired nivolumab and ipilimumab with aspirin, low-dose cyclophosphamide and low-dose radiotherapy. To be eligible, a patient needed to have an advanced solid tumor that was TIL-negative. First-strand cDNA was synthesized with Superscript III and a set of TRAV- and TRBV-specific primers, covering both TCRalpha and TCRbeta chains. An approximately 20-cycle PCR with Phusion amplified the TCRs, pairing a constant-region primer with the adapter that was attached to the V primers. Isolated mRNA was amplified with the MessageAmp II aRNA Amplification Kit, using a roughly 15-hour in vitro transcription at 37°C. The Dynabeads mRNA DIRECT Purification Kit was used to isolate the mRNA for TCR sequencing. Indexed Illumina adapters were added in a second roughly 26-cycle Phusion PCR, and the resulting products were purified with AMPure XP beads. Deep sequencing of TCRalpha and TCRbeta libraries was performed on an Illumina MiniSeq instrument. In the authors' own workflow: Custom Perl scripts pooled TCR sequences encoding the same protein, removed out-of-frame sequences and computed each clonotype's abundance. Any TCR sequence backed by just one read was left out of the analysis. Repertoire metrics included Shannon entropy, Gini index, clonality, richness, and frequency of TCRs shared between repertoires. TCRdb redid the processing of the public reads, applying fastp at Q25 and MiXCR, and retained in-frame beta chains. Each entry merges the rows of one CDR3 protein and shows their most common DNA and genes. TCRdb, not the original authors, processed these V and J calls. The table for this sample lists nearly 95,000 distinct CDR3 sequences; 8% to 10% of them were counted only once. The ten largest clones add up to under 1.1% of the sample.

V loses 0 bases of germline sequence and J loses 7 bases, and the interval between the two ends is 12 bases. From a lookup of the germline V gene, CDR1 and CDR2 are LGHNA and YNFKEQ. The CDR3 covers 14 residues, taking in both the cysteine and the phenylalanine. The retained sequence is limited to the CDR3, 42 bases, with the frame set at the first base. This clonotype was counted many times. Which antigen it targets is not known. No much larger clone is present one base from it, and per-base qualities are unavailable. Sequences were derived from PBMCs, sampled before treatment. This TCR was recovered from a male donor with prostate cancer. Recombination joined TRBV4-2 with TRBJ1-2; TRBD1 is perhaps the D gene, given 6 matching bases. The CDR3 reads as follows: CASSQDITGSGYTF. The nucleotide sequence reads as follows: TGTGCCAGCAGCCAAGATATAACAGGGAGTGGCTACACCTTC.